The 3 T cell receptor beta chains reported below all come from one sample, sequenced in a study of STAT5B mutations in CD4+ large granular lymphocyte leukemia (dated by TCRdb to 2021 to 2024). Receptors were amplified or captured by the immunoSEQ multiplex PCR assay. TCRdb mirrors the immuneACCESS table, restricted to in-frame sequences. Some clones are absent from its copies; in checked studies, under half trace to an unresolved V gene, and the reason for the others is unknown. The sample table lists about 46,000 clones, 80% to 85% of them with a count of one. The top ten constitute under 0.4% of the sample. The sequencing sample was made of CD4+ T cells from blood buffy coats. These receptors all stem from a human donor in good health.

This chain links TRBV19 with TRBJ2-3; 9 bases align to TRBD2. Germline V gene lookup returns CDR1 LNHDA and CDR2 SQIVND (reference sequence). This CDR3 contains 15 residues. Trimming at V came to 3 bases and at J to 5 bases, leaving 6 bases not matched to a gene. This CDR3 is CASSIRGGAGDTQYF. DNA of the CDR3: TGTGCCAGTAGTATTCGCGGGGGGGCCGGAGATACGCAGTATTTT.

The chain links TRBV5-6 to TRBJ2-7; weak D call: TRBD2 (7 bases). The CDR3 sequence is 15 residues long. Per the germline V gene, CDR1 is SGHDT and CDR2 is YYEEEE. V shed 0 bases and J shed 3 bases, with 13 bases lying between them. CDR3 region: CASSLEGGEYYEQYF. The DNA of the CDR3 is TGTGCCAGCAGCTTGGAGGGGGGGGAGTACTACGAGCAGTACTTC.

The CDR3 nucleotides are TGTGCCAGCAGTTACTATGGACAGGGCTCCTATGGCTACACCTTC. This encodes CASSYYGQGSYGYTF. The chain links TRBV6-6 to TRBJ1-2, with 8 positions matching TRBD1. Germline V CDR1 and CDR2: MNHNY, SVGAGI (reference sequence). CDR3 length: 15 residues. V lost 1 base to trimming and J lost 4 bases; unmatched junction nucleotides: 5.